The next 24 T cell receptor beta chains were all read from a single sample in a study of cytomegalovirus exposure and HLA in healthy donors. Vbeta (60) and Jbeta (13) primers were used in the PCR. Repertoires were generated with immunoSEQ multiplex PCR, while TCRdb's copy carries only in-frame clones and drops some. The sample contains roughly 180,000 clones, around 85% of which appear only once. The sample taken for sequencing was PBMCs. The receptors derive from a man aged 18 to 30 in good health and CMV-seropositive.

V usage is TRBV2 and J usage is TRBJ2-5; the D gene is possibly TRBD2 (6 bases). The CDR3 totals 14 residues. The V end was cut by 3 bases, the J end by 2 bases, with 10 bases between. Germline lookup yields CDR1 SNHLY and CDR2 FYNNEI. CDR3 residues: CASSEGLPQETQYF. CDR3 DNA sequence: TGTGCCAGCAGTGAGGGACTCCCACAAGAGACCCAGTACTTC.

The rearrangement joins TRBV7-8 to TRBJ2-4, with a tentative D call TRBD2 (6 bases). CDR3 length: 15 amino acids. Looked up from germline, CDR1 is SGHVS and CDR2 is FQNEAQ. V was clipped by 1 base and J by 6 bases, with 13 bases between them. CDR3 amino acids: CASSLGDGRGNIQYF. CDR3 nucleotides: TGTGCCAGCAGCTTAGGGGACGGGAGAGGAAACATTCAGTACTTC.

This chain uses TRBV30 with TRBJ1-5; 8 bases match TRBD1. Germline assignment: CDR1 GTSNPN and CDR2 SVGIG (reference sequence). The CDR3 extends over 14 amino acids. The J segment lost 6 bases and the V segment lost 2 bases, leaving 6 bases of the junction unmatched. The DNA of the CDR3 is TGTGCCTGGAGTTTAACAGGGGGAGGTCAGCCCCAGCATTTT. Translating it yields CAWSLTGGGQPQHF.

The chain recombines TRBV7-6 with TRBJ1-1; tentative D call: TRBD1 (6 bases). The CDR3 totals 13 residues. V shed 5 bases and J shed 5 bases, with 12 bases lying between them. CDR1 is SGHVS and CDR2 is FNYEAQ in the germline V gene. The CDR3 DNA is TGTGCCAGCAGCCCGGGACAAACAACTGAAGCTTTCTTT. It yields the protein CASSPGQTTEAFF.

The chain has TRBV7-6 and TRBJ1-1; the D gene is possibly TRBD1 (6 bases). The CDR3 covers 15 residues. CDR1 and CDR2 from the germline V gene are SGHVS and FNYEAQ. V was shortened by 2 bases and J by 5 bases, with 15 bases between the two germline ends. The DNA for the CDR3 is TGTGCCAGCAGCTTATTTCAGGGGCAAGGAACTGAAGCTTTCTTT. The encoded protein is CASSLFQGQGTEAFF. Filled out from reference TRBV7-6 and TRBJ1-1, the complete variable domain reads GAGVSQSPRYKVTKRGQDVALRCDPISGHVSLYWYRQALGQGPEFLTYFNYEAQQDKSGLPNDRFSAERPEGSISTLTIQRTEQRDSAMYRCASSLFQGQGTEAFFGQGTRLTVV.

The J gene is TRBJ2-1, the V gene TRBV6-6; 10 bases align to TRBD1. J lost 16 bases, V lost 7 bases, and 7 bases had no gene match. The CDR3 runs to 11 residues. Germline assignment: CDR1 MNHNY and CDR2 SVGAGI (reference sequence). CDR3 nucleotides: TGTGCCAGCACCGATGGGACAGGGGATTTCTTC. This sequence encodes CASTDGTGDFF.

This clone occurred a few times. The genes are TRBV6-5 and TRBJ1-3; D is unclear. Trimming cost V 5 bases and J 4 bases, with 3 bases left between them. CDR3 length: 11 residues. Per germline, CDR1 MNHEY and CDR2 SVGAGI. The DNA for the CDR3 is TGTGCCAGCAGTCTAGGAAACACCATATATTTT. It translates to CASSLGNTIYF.

J is TRBJ1-1 and V is TRBV5-1, with 8 bases fitting TRBD1. Germline V gives CDR1 SGHRS, CDR2 YFSETQ. The V and J ends lost 7 bases and 8 bases, in that order; junction bases with no gene match: 10. CDR3 size: 13 residues. The CDR3 DNA follows: TGCGCCAGCGAAAACGGACGACAGGGGGAAGCTTTCTTT. Its translation is CASENGRQGEAFF.

Worth noting for this clone: Other nucleotide sequences in the sample specify the same CDR3. This sequence joins TRBV5-1 and TRBJ1-2; 8 bases match TRBD1. The germline gives CDR1 SGHRS, CDR2 YFSETQ. The CDR3 is 14 residues long. J was trimmed by 8 bases and V by 0 bases; bases with no gene match: 6. This chain's CDR3 is CASSLAGTGGGYTF. CDR3 DNA: TGCGCCAGCAGCTTGGCCGGGACAGGAGGCGGCTACACCTTC.

This chain links TRBV6-5 with TRBJ1-1, with 9 nucleotides matching TRBD1. The trim removed 7 bases at V and 5 bases at J, leaving 11 bases unmatched. Germline CDR1 and CDR2: MNHEY and SVGAGI. This CDR3 is built from 15 residues. CDR3 residues: CASTRPGQGVTEAFF. The CDR3 DNA reads TGTGCCAGCACCAGACCGGGACAGGGAGTAACTGAAGCTTTCTTT.

The chain couples TRBV20-1 to TRBJ1-3; D uncertain. The CDR3 is 11 amino acids. Per germline, CDR1 DFQATT and CDR2 SNEGSKA (reference sequence). Trimming left V 8 bases short and J 2 bases short, with 7 bases between. The CDR3 spells CSPSAGNTIYF. The DNA for the CDR3 is TGCAGTCCATCGGCTGGAAACACCATATATTTT.

The rearrangement links TRBV6-5 to TRBJ2-2; 9 nucleotides line up with TRBD2. The ends lost 10 bases at V and 7 bases at J; junction bases unmatched: 4. Per the germline V gene, CDR1 is MNHEY and CDR2 is SVGAGI. This CDR3 is built from 12 residues. CDR3 loop: CATGLAHGELFF. The CDR3 bases are TGTGCCACGGGACTAGCCCACGGGGAGCTGTTTTTT.

The chain is built from TRBV19 and TRBJ1-5; perhaps TRBD1 as D (6 bases). Germline CDR1 reads LNHDA; CDR2 reads SQIVND (reference sequence). V lost 3 bases to trimming and J lost 7 bases, with 13 bases between them. CDR3 size: 14 residues. CDR3 in DNA: TGTGCCAGTAGTATGCACAGGGCTGGGCAGCCCCAGCATTTT. Residues: CASSMHRAGQPQHF.

The chain joins TRBV10-1 to TRBJ1-2, with TRBD1 matching over 8 bases. The CDR3 extends over 16 amino acids. Germline V gene sequence: CDR1 WNHNN, CDR2 SYGVQD (reference sequence). After removal of 0 bases from V and 8 bases from J, the junction contained 11 bases not matched to a gene. The CDR3, as DNA: TGCGCCAGCAGTGAGTCGTTGACCAGGGGGCGCGGAGGCTACACCTTC. Translation gives CASSESLTRGRGGYTF.

J is TRBJ2-2 and V is TRBV15, with a tentative D call TRBD1 (6 bases). Trimming took 1 base from V and 3 from J, leaving 6 bases between them. The CDR3 loop spans 14 amino acids. CDR1 and CDR2 from the germline V gene are LNHNV and YYDKDF (reference sequence). CDR3 amino acids: CATSRAGDTGELFF. The CDR3 nucleotides read TGTGCCACCAGCAGAGCAGGGGACACCGGGGAGCTGTTTTTT.

The chain joins TRBV2 to TRBJ1-4; TRBD1 is a possible D gene (5 bases). V lost 7 bases and J 6 bases, leaving 18 bases between the germline ends. This CDR3 contains 15 residues. CDR1 SNHLY and CDR2 FYNNEI come from the germline V gene. The CDR3 region is CASNAAAAGDEKLFF. DNA of the CDR3: TGTGCCAGCAATGCGGCGGCAGCGGGGGATGAAAAACTGTTTTTT.

The rearrangement uses TRBV25-1 and TRBJ2-3; 8 bases align to TRBD2. CDR1 and CDR2 (germline): MGHDK, SYGVNS. The CDR3 sequence is 16 residues long. After removal of 3 bases from V and 2 bases from J, the junction contained 7 bases not matched to a gene. CDR3 bases: TGTGCCAGCAGTGATTGGGGAGCGGGGGCCACAGATACGCAGTATTTT. Its protein is CASSDWGAGATDTQYF.

The chain couples TRBV28 to TRBJ1-5; D may be TRBD1 (6 bases). V was pared by 4 bases and J by 11 bases, with 24 bases between. The CDR3 has 16 residues. Germline-derived CDR1 and CDR2 are MDHEN and SYDVKM. In DNA, the CDR3 is TGTGCCAGCAGTTCGCCCCCGGGACACCGTATCTTGTCCCAGCATTTT. Residues: CASSSPPGHRILSQHF.

The genes are TRBV5-6 and TRBJ2-3, with a weak D call TRBD1 (7 bases). Trimming left V 2 bases short and J 0 bases short, with 13 bases between. Germline loops: CDR1 SGHDT, CDR2 YYEEEE. The CDR3 spans 16 residues. As DNA, the CDR3 is TGTGCCAGCAGCTTCGGAGGGGGCGCGAGCACAGATACGCAGTATTTT. Encoded protein: CASSFGGGASTDTQYF. Full variable domain (outside the CDR3, taken from reference TRBV5-6 and TRBJ2-3): DAGVTQSPTHLIKTRGQQVTLRCSPKSGHDTVSWYQQALGQGPQFIFQYYEEEERQRGNFPDRFSGHQFPNYSSELNVNALLLGDSALYLCASSFGGGASTDTQYFGPGTRLTVL.

V and J are TRBV4-3 and TRBJ2-7; D not certain. The germline V gene has CDR1 LGHNA and CDR2 YSLEER. This CDR3 comprises 15 residues. V was clipped by 6 bases and J by 0 bases, with 15 bases between them. CDR3 nucleotides: TGCGCCAGCAGACCGAGCCGGGTGAGCTCCTACGAGCAGTACTTC. It specifies CASRPSRVSSYEQYF.

The genes are TRBV13 and TRBJ2-1, with TRBD1 matching 8 bases. Germline V lookup: CDR1 PRHDT, CDR2 FYEKMQ (reference sequence). The trim removed 5 bases at V and 7 bases at J, leaving 16 bases unmatched. This CDR3 has 17 residues. The CDR3 loop is CASSDLGRGPPRNEQFF. The CDR3 DNA sequence: TGTGCCAGCAGCGACCTCGGCAGGGGGCCCCCCAGGAATGAGCAGTTCTTC.

Comment on this clone: Since no conserved phenylalanine or tryptophan closes the CDR3, a read error is the likely cause. The chain combines TRBV5-1 with TRBJ1-2; D remains unclear. V lost 2 bases and J lost 0, with 11 bases in between. This CDR3 has 15 amino acids. Germline V gene data show CDR1 as SGHRS and CDR2 as YFSETQ. This CDR3 is CASSFNADTNYGYTL. The CDR3 coding sequence is TGCGCCAGCAGCTTTAATGCGGATACTAACTATGGCTACACCCTC.

The rearrangement links TRBV5-1 to TRBJ2-1, with 9 bases fitting TRBD1. Trimming at V came to 0 bases and at J to 7 bases, leaving 8 bases not matched to a gene. The CDR3 has 16 amino acids. Germline CDR1 SGHRS, CDR2 YFSETQ. CDR3 amino acids: CASSLAGTGIGNEQFF. DNA of the CDR3: TGCGCCAGCAGCTTGGCCGGGACAGGGATAGGGAATGAGCAGTTCTTC.

The V gene is TRBV7-9, the J gene TRBJ2-2, with 9 bases identical to TRBD2. Germline V gene data show CDR1 as SEHNR and CDR2 as FQNEAQ (reference sequence). Losses at the gene ends were 2 bases for V and 1 base for J; bases not matched to a gene: 2. This CDR3 has 16 amino acids. Here the CDR3 DNA reads TGTGCCAGCAGCTTAATAGCGGGGGTGAACACCGGGGAGCTGTTTTTT. Translating gives CASSLIAGVNTGELFF.